This section outlines one TCR beta chain sequence together with its context. The sample holds a few counts of this clonotype. There is no known antigen for this receptor. No base-level quality is on record; no much larger clone is a single base apart. The sample originates from a study of human T cells and chemical hapten exposure (dated by TCRdb to 2020 to 2023). Background on the whole study: For sensitization, 2% DPC in acetone was applied to a 2 cm by 2 cm area of upper inner arm skin. Roughly 30 alopecia patients provided blood for TCR sequencing at one to four time points (pre-sensitization, 2, 6 and 24 weeks). Throughout the study period of around 24 weeks, patients also received therapeutic DPC doses to the scalp every week. Libraries were pooled for sequencing, and variation in per-sample TCR yields was attributed mainly to small differences in library volumes within the pool. Blood samples were taken from patients before sensitization (week 0) and then at 2, 6 and about 24 weeks after DPC sensitization. In alopecia patients, the study followed how the peripheral blood TCR repertoire changed in vivo over primary and secondary sensitization to diphenylcyclopropenone (DPC), a hapten. Patch tests used Finn chambers with 0.01% DPC on the upper back, scored after 6 days by International Contact Dermatitis Research Group standards. Alopecia areata with under or over 50% scalp involvement, alopecia totalis and alopecia universalis were represented in the patient cohort, which was mostly female.

Paper-wide results and their limitations: Patch test score was positively correlated with the number of PT1 expanded TCRs, with significance at thresholds 8, 16 and 32 but not at 4. Repeated subsampling changed both the strength of the expansion versus patch-test correlation and the threshold at which the correlation became significant. DPC sensitization did not change the number of TCRs with a frequency above 1 in 1000, and there was no evidence of changes in global repertoire structure. Because every patient had alopecia, a presumed autoimmune disease, the patients' immune response might differ from that of healthy individuals. Compared with pre-sensitization or healthy control sets, expanded TCRs formed significantly more large CDR3 similarity clusters, which is consistent with antigen-driven responses.

This sample's time point label indicates: patch test 1, 2 weeks after DPC sensitization. The sample's treatment or condition label, in plain terms: therapeutic diphenylcyclopropenone sensitization with weekly scalp DPC. At each patch-test visit, blood was drawn before the patch test was applied. Patients were considered eligible if aged 18 to 70, diagnosed with alopecia and deemed suitable for DPC therapy, and patients were excluded if pregnant. Total RNA was isolated from unfractionated whole blood collected in Tempus Blood RNA tubes. The library was produced with RACE. The sequencer was a NextSeq 500. During library preparation, unique molecular identifiers were attached to individual cDNA molecules so that TCRs could be counted quantitatively and reproducibly. Each blood RNA sample was used to sequence both TCR alpha and TCR beta chains. Per the source publication's procedure: The median number of TCRs per sample was around 96,000, ranging from roughly 23,224 to 690,600. The Decombinator software suite was used to annotate V, J and CDR3 in the TCR reads. For PS versus PT1 abundance plots, all samples were subsampled to the same number of TCRs (28,000). Expanded TCRs were defined as absent before sensitization and observed at least eight times at the 2-week time point. TCRdb reworked the public reads: Q25 trimming with fastp, MiXCR clone assembly, productive beta chains retained. Rows are unified per CDR3 protein, each entry keeping the most common DNA and genes. The V and J calls, along with clone size, are taken from TCRdb and not from the paper's own processing. This sample gives about 340,000 distinct CDR3 sequences in total; around 7% of them show up just once. The ten largest account for approximately 8.9% of the sample.

V is shortened by 3 bases, J by 2 bases, and the region joining them spans 14 bases. The cysteine opens and the phenylalanine closes a CDR3 of 16 amino acids. Only CDR3 DNA is held: 48 bases, read in frame from base 1. CDR1 and CDR2, per the germline V gene, are KGHSH and LQKENI. This receptor was obtained from a woman younger than 30 with alopecia areata. Some clones in this sample may be carry-over from other donors' samples. The sequenced sample was whole blood, obtained in connection with sensitization to the hapten diphenylcyclopropenone (DPC). The rearranged segments are TRBV18 and TRBJ1-3; the D segment cannot be called with confidence. The sequenced DNA: TGTGCCAGCTCACCTCGACGCGGTTCCGCTGGAAACACCATATATTTT. Its amino acids are CASSPRRGSAGNTIYF.